Listed below are T cell receptor beta chains from one sample, sequenced in a study of blood T cell repertoires in COVID-19. The repertoire was sequenced with immunoSEQ multiplex PCR; TCRdb's copy has only in-frame clones and lacks some. The repertoire consists of over 350,000 clones, with nearly 90% occurring once and the leading ten covering approximately 2%. The sequenced sample consisted of PBMCs or T cells enriched from blood (not recorded which). Receptor source: a woman between 18 and 30 years old with acute COVID-19. Each CDR3 is given with its conserved first and last residue. Rows give clone size only sometimes, using once, few, many, or a class for an expanded clone.

j_call: TRBJ1-2
clone_size: once
v_call: TRBV7-8
cdr3_aa: CASSLGGGAVYGYTF

j_call: TRBJ1-6
clone_size: NA
v_call: TRBV12-3/TRBV12-4
cdr3_aa: CASSLENSPLHF

j_call: TRBJ1-3
clone_size: NA
v_call: TRBV5-1
cdr3_aa: CASSLRVAGSGNTIYF

j_call: TRBJ2-1
clone_size: NA
v_call: TRBV5-1
cdr3_aa: CASSFSGTDYNEQFF

j_call: TRBJ1-3
clone_size: once
v_call: TRBV19
cdr3_aa: CASSVPVSGNTIYF

j_call: TRBJ2-1
clone_size: NA
v_call: TRBV7-6
cdr3_aa: CASSSPMWGESYNEQFF

j_call: TRBJ2-3
clone_size: NA
v_call: TRBV7-2
cdr3_aa: CASSLGGGSDTQYF

j_call: TRBJ2-7
clone_size: once
v_call: TRBV5-6
cdr3_aa: CASSLTSYEQYF

j_call: TRBJ1-4
clone_size: NA
v_call: TRBV27
cdr3_aa: CASSLRQRRNEKLFF

j_call: TRBJ2-7
clone_size: NA
v_call: TRBV12-3/TRBV12-4
cdr3_aa: CASSYGYEQYF

j_call: TRBJ2-1
clone_size: NA
v_call: TRBV7-9
cdr3_aa: CASSLRDRAYNEQFF

j_call: TRBJ2-7
clone_size: NA
v_call: TRBV2
cdr3_aa: CASTTNYEQYF

j_call: TRBJ2-4
clone_size: NA
v_call: TRBV2
cdr3_aa: CASSEARLAEPAENIQYF

j_call: TRBJ2-1
clone_size: NA
v_call: TRBV2
cdr3_aa: CASSEASGIYEQFF

j_call: TRBJ2-1
clone_size: NA
v_call: TRBV30
cdr3_aa: CAWREQTSGNYNEQFF

j_call: TRBJ1-5
clone_size: NA
v_call: TRBV7-8
cdr3_aa: CASSHNARTAINQPQHF

j_call: TRBJ1-2
clone_size: NA
v_call: TRBV6-5
cdr3_aa: CASTPDRGRGYTF